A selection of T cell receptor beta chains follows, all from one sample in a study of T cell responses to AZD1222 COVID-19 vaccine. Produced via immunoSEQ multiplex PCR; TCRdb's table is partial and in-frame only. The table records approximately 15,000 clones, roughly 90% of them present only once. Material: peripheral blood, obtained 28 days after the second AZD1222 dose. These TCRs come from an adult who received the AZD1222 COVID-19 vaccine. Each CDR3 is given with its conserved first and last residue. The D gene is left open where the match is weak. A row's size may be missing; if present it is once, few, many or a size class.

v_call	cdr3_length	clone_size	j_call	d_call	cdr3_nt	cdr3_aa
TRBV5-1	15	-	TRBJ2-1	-	TGCGCCAGCAGCGGGGACGCCGGCCCCTACAATGAGCAGTTCTTC	CASSGDAGPYNEQFF
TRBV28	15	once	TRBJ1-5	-	TGTGCCAGCAGTTTATCCGCCCCGGGGAGGCAGCCCCAGCATTTT	CASSLSAPGRQPQHF
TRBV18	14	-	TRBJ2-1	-	TGTGCCAGCTCACCACAATCCGGGAACAATGAGCAGTTCTTC	CASSPQSGNNEQFF
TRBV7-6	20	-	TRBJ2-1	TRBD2	TGTGCCAGCAGCTTAGGCCAGGGACTAGCGGGAGGGAGCTCCTACAATGAGCAGTTCTTC	CASSLGQGLAGGSSYNEQFF
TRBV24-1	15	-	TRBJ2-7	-	TGTGCCACCAGTGATTCCGGGAGCGGGTCCCGCGAGCAGTACTTC	CATSDSGSGSREQYF
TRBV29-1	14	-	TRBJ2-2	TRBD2	TGCAGCGGGAAGCGGGGGGGCCTGTCCGGGGAGCTGTTTTTT	CSGKRGGLSGELFF
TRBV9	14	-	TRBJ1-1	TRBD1	TGTGCCAGCAGCGTGAGGGGACAGGTGTCTGAAGCTTTCTTT	CASSVRGQVSEAFF
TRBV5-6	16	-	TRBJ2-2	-	TGTGCCAGCAGCTGGGGTGTGGGGGCTATTACCGGGGAGCTGTTTTTT	CASSWGVGAITGELFF
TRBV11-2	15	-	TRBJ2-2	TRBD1	TGTGCCAGCAGCTCCGGGACAGGGTGGTCCGGGGAGCTGTTTTTT	CASSSGTGWSGELFF
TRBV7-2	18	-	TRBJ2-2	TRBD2	TGTGCCAGCAGCTCTTCTAGCGGGGGGGCCGGGGTCACCGGGGAGCTGTTTTTT	CASSSSSGGAGVTGELFF
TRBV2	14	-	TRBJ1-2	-	TGTGCCAGCAGTGTGACAGAAGGAGGCTATGGCTACACCTTC	CASSVTEGGYGYTF
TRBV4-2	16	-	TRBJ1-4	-	TGTGCCAGCAGCCAACCGCCGACCCCAACTAATGAAAAACTGTTTTTT	CASSQPPTPTNEKLFF
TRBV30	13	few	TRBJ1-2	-	TGTGCCTGGAGTGCAGGCGGGGGAGGCGGCTACACCTTC	CAWSAGGGGGYTF
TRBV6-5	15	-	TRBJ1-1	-	TGTGCCAGCAGCCCCCGCGCGGGCTTGAACACTGAAGCTTTCTTT	CASSPRAGLNTEAFF
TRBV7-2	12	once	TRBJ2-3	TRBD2	TGTGCCAGCGGCGGGGGGCGTGGTACGCAGTATTTT	CASGGGRGTQYF
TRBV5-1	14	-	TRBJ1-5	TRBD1	TGCGCCAGCAGCCCGACAGGGGTAGATCAGCCCCAGCATTTT	CASSPTGVDQPQHF
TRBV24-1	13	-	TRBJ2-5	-	TGTGCCACCCCCCCTGGGCACCAAGAGACCCAGTACTTC	CATPPGHQETQYF
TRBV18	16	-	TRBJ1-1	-	TGTGCCAGCTCACCCTGGGCGGGTTTGGCGAACACTGAAGCTTTCTTT	CASSPWAGLANTEAFF
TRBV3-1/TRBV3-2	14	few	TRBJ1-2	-	TGTGCCAGCAGCCAGGGCGGCGTGGACTATGGCTACACCTTC	CASSQGGVDYGYTF
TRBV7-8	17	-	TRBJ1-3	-	TGTGCCAGCAGCTTAGTCTCCTTCCAGGGCTCTGGAAACACCATATATTTT	CASSLVSFQGSGNTIYF